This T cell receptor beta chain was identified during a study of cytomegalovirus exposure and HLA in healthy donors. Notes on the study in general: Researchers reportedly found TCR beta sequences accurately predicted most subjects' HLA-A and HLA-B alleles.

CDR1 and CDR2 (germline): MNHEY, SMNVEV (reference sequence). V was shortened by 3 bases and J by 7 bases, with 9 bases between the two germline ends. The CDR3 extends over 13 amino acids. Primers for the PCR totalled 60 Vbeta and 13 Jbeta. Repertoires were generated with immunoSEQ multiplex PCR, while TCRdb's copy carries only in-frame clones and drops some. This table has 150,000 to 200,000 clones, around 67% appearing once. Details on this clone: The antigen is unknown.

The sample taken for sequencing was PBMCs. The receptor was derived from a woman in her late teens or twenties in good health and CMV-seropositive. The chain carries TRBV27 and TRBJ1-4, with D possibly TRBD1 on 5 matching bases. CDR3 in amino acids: CASSFRASEKLFF. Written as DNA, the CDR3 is TGTGCCAGCAGTTTCAGGGCGAGTGAAAAACTGTTTTTT.